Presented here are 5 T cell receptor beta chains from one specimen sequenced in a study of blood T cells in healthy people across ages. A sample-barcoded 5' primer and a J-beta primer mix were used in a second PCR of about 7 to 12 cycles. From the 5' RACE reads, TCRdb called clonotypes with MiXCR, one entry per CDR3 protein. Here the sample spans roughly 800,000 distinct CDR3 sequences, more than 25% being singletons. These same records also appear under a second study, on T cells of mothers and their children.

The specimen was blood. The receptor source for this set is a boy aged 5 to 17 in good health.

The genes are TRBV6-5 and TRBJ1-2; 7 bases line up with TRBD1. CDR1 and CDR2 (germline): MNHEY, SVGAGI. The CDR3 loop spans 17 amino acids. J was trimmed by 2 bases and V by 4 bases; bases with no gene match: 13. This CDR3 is CASSSAPYRGENYGYTF. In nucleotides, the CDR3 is TGTGCCAGCAGTTCCGCACCCTACAGGGGTGAGAACTATGGCTACACCTTC.

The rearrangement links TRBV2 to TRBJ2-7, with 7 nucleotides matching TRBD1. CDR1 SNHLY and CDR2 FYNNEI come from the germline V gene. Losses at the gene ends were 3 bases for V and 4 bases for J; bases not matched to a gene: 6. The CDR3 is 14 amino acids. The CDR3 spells CASSDGDSEYEQYF. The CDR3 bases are TGTGCCAGCAGTGACGGGGACAGTGAATACGAGCAGTACTTC. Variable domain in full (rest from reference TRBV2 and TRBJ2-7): EPEVTQTPSHQVTQMGQEVILRCVPISNHLYFYWYRQILGQKVEFLVSFYNNEISEKSEIFDDQFSVERPDGSNFTLKIRSTKLEDSAMYFCASSDGDSEYEQYFGPGTRLTVT.

The CDR3 loop reads CASSSGAPNYGYTF. The CDR3 DNA follows: TGTGCCAGCAGTTCCGGGGCACCTAACTATGGCTACACCTTC. This chain connects TRBV28 to TRBJ1-2; possibly TRBD1 for D (5 bases). Germline V gives CDR1 MDHEN, CDR2 SYDVKM. Trimming pared 4 bases from V and 0 bases from J, leaving 9 bases between. The CDR3 extends over 14 amino acids.

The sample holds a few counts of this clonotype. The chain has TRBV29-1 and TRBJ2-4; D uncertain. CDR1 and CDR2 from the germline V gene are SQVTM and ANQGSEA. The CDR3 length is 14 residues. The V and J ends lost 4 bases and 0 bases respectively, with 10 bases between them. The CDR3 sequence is CSVGPPVAKNIQYF. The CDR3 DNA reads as TGCAGCGTTGGCCCTCCGGTAGCCAAAAACATTCAGTACTTC.

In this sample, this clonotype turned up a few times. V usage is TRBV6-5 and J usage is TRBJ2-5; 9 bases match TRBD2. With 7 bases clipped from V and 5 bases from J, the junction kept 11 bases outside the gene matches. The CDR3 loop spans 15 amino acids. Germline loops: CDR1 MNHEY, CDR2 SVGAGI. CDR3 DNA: TGTGCCAGCAAACAAGGCGGGGGGGCAGGGGAGACCCAGTACTTC. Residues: CASKQGGGAGETQYF.